Below, 14 T cell receptor beta chains from the same sample are listed, as sequenced in a study of T-cell reconstitution after alpha-beta-depleted transplantation in children (dated by TCRdb to the mid-2010s). The sample's treatment or condition, from its label and the paper: allogeneic hematopoietic cell transplantation with graft depleted of TCRalphabeta T cells and CD19 B cells. The library was produced with PCR. The run used an Illumina HiSeq 2500. TCR libraries were prepared with molecular barcoding, using unique molecular identifiers to normalize TCRbeta repertoire quantification. TCRdb applied fastp at Q25 and MiXCR to the public reads, then kept only in-frame beta chains. For every CDR3 protein sequence, its rows merge into one entry that carries the most common genes and DNA. Present in this sample are around 240,000 distinct CDR3 sequences, 8.2% of which were seen just once. Roughly 6% of the sample lies in the top ten.

This specimen consisted of PBMCs, mostly from graft donor cells, obtained 180 days after TCRalphabeta/CD19-depleted stem cell transplant. These receptors were collected from a male patient between 5 and 17 years old who had a stem cell transplant for acute lymphoblastic leukemia, so the T cells may come from the graft donor.

This clonotype was picked up many times. This rearrangement joins TRBV4-3 to TRBJ2-5; 8 bases match TRBD2. The CDR3 has 18 amino acids. The V gene end was trimmed by 0 bases and the J gene end by 2 bases; junction bases not matched to a gene: 11. Germline V gene sequence: CDR1 LGHNA, CDR2 YSLEER. The CDR3 sequence is CASSQDGLAASGQETQYF. Here the CDR3 DNA reads TGCGCCAGCAGCCAAGACGGACTAGCCGCCTCGGGTCAAGAGACCCAGTACTTC.

This clonotype was counted ten times or more. The genes are TRBV5-1 and TRBJ1-5; TRBD1 is a possible D gene (5 bases). Per germline, CDR1 SGHRS and CDR2 YFSETQ. The CDR3 contains 15 residues. Between the trimmed V and J ends, which lost 3 bases and 4 bases, there was a span of 14 bases. The CDR3 DNA sequence: TGCGCCAGCAGCTCCCAGGGACTGAGGAATCAGCCCCAGCATTTT. Translating it yields CASSSQGLRNQPQHF.

This clonotype is a singleton in its sample. The rearrangement uses TRBV11-1 and TRBJ2-3; D remains unclear. Per germline, CDR1 SGHAT and CDR2 FQDESV (reference sequence). CDR3 length equals 13 residues. V was cut by 1 base and J by 5 bases, with 7 bases left in between. Here the CDR3 DNA reads TGTGCCAGCAGCTTAGTCCAGGAAGATACGCAGTATTTT. It encodes CASSLVQEDTQYF. Looking up the rest from reference TRBV11-1 and TRBJ2-3 gives the full variable domain: EAEVAQSPRYKITEKSQAVAFWCDPISGHATLYWYRQILGQGPELLVQFQDESVVDDSQLPKDRFSAERLKGVDSTLKIQPAELGDSAMYLCASSLVQEDTQYFGPGTRLTVL.

This clonotype was observed at least ten times. V gene TRBV5-5 combines with J gene TRBJ1-1, with 7 bases that match TRBD1. V lost 4 bases and J lost 0; bases outside the gene matches: 9. In germline, CDR1 is SGHKS, CDR2 YYEKEE (reference sequence). There are 16 residues in the CDR3. The CDR3, as DNA: TGTGCCAGCAGCCTGCACAGGGGTCAGCTGAACACTGAAGCTTTCTTT. Its translation: CASSLHRGQLNTEAFF.

This clonotype has at least ten counts. The chain links TRBV20-1 to TRBJ1-2, with a weak D call TRBD1 (5 bases). Germline CDR1 reads DFQATT; CDR2 reads SNEGSKA (reference sequence). This CDR3 contains 11 residues. The V and J ends lost 1 base and 6 bases respectively, with 6 bases between them. The CDR3 coding sequence is TGCAGTGCTAGAGGGGGGAATGGCTACACCTTC. It is translated as CSARGGNGYTF.

There are many counts of this clonotype. This sequence joins TRBV6-4 and TRBJ2-1; 13 bases map to TRBD2. The J segment lost 2 bases and the V segment lost 6 bases, leaving 13 bases of the junction unmatched. The CDR3 loop spans 19 amino acids. Germline V CDR1 and CDR2: MRHNA, SNTAGT. CDR3 DNA sequence: TGTGCCAGCAGCCGAGGGGAGACTAGCGGGAGGCCCCCCTACAATGAGCAGTTCTTC. Its protein is CASSRGETSGRPPYNEQFF.

This clonotype was counted at least ten times. CDR3 bases: TGCGCCAGCAGCTTGGGAGTCCGGGGAGTAGGCTACGAGCAGTACTTC. It encodes CASSLGVRGVGYEQYF. The chain is built from TRBV5-1 and TRBJ2-7; maybe TRBD2 (5 bases). In germline, CDR1 is SGHRS, CDR2 YFSETQ. V was shortened by 0 bases and J by 3 bases, with 16 bases between the two germline ends. The CDR3 loop spans 16 amino acids.

This clonotype turned up a few times. The chain employs TRBV6-5 and TRBJ1-1; no clear D. V was trimmed by 0 bases and J by 1 base, leaving 9 bases between them. The CDR3 length is 15 residues. The germline gives CDR1 MNHEY, CDR2 SVGAGI. The CDR3 loop reads CASSYSGRGNTEAFF. CDR3 DNA: TGTGCCAGCAGTTACTCCGGACGGGGGAACACTGAAGCTTTCTTT.

This clonotype was found many times. This rearrangement joins TRBV11-3 to TRBJ2-2; D perhaps matches TRBD1 (6 bases). CDR3 length: 16 residues. Trimming took 5 bases from V and 2 from J, leaving 15 bases between them. Per germline, CDR1 SGHNT and CDR2 YENEEA. The CDR3 bases are TGTGCCAGCAGCACCAGCGGACAGTTAAACACCGGGGAGCTGTTTTTT. This encodes CASSTSGQLNTGELFF.

This clonotype has only a few counts. CDR3 region: CASSQDFDPIETQYF. DNA of the CDR3: TGTGCCAGCAGCCAAGATTTTGACCCTATAGAGACCCAGTACTTC. The V call is TRBV14, the J call TRBJ2-5; no reliable D call. The CDR3 has 15 residues. Germline V gene lookup returns CDR1 SGHDN and CDR2 FVKESK. The V end was cut by 0 bases, the J end by 4 bases, with 12 bases between.

This clonotype was recorded at least ten times. The gene calls are TRBV11-2 and TRBJ1-5; D may be TRBD1 (6 bases). CDR3 length: 19 amino acids. Deletions cut 3 bases from V and 3 bases from J, with 24 bases between. Germline V lookup: CDR1 SGHAT, CDR2 FQNNGV. This CDR3 is CASSFVQEGGAIFNQPQHF. The DNA of the CDR3 is TGTGCCAGCAGCTTTGTCCAAGAGGGGGGGGCTATATTCAATCAGCCCCAGCATTTT. Full variable domain (rest looked up from reference TRBV11-2 and TRBJ1-5): EAGVAQSPRYKIIEKRQSVAFWCNPISGHATLYWYQQILGQGPKLLIQFQNNGVVDDSQLPKDRFSAERLKGVDSTLKIQPAKLEDSAVYLCASSFVQEGGAIFNQPQHFGDGTRLSIL.

This clonotype was observed at least ten times. The chain has TRBV6-1 and TRBJ1-5; TRBD1 is a possible D gene (6 bases). V was trimmed by 2 bases and J by 4 bases, leaving 12 bases between them. Germline CDR1 and CDR2: MNHNS and SASEGT. The CDR3 has 15 residues. CDR3 sequence (DNA): TGTGCCAGCAGTGAATGGGGGCTAAATAATCAGCCCCAGCATTTT. This encodes CASSEWGLNNQPQHF.

At least ten counts were recorded for this clonotype. The chain has TRBV27 and TRBJ1-6, with D possibly being TRBD1 (6 bases). With 6 bases removed from V and 0 bases from J, the gap between germline ends came to 21 bases. Germline values: CDR1 MNHEY, CDR2 SMNVEV (reference sequence). This CDR3 region has 19 residues. The CDR3, as DNA: TGTGCCAGCAGCCATCCCGTCGGCAGAGGGGGCTCCTATAATTCACCCCTCCACTTT. Its translation is CASSHPVGRGGSYNSPLHF.

The chain joins TRBV4-2 to TRBJ1-1, with TRBD1 as a possible D gene (5 bases). CDR1 LGHNA and CDR2 YNFKEQ come from the germline V gene. Trimming pared 3 bases from V and 8 bases from J, leaving 37 bases between. This CDR3 has 21 amino acids. CDR3 nucleotides: TGTGCCAGCAGCCATAGGTCCCAGGGAACCCAGTTCGCCCAACGCGCGGGCGAAGCTTTCTTT. This encodes CASSHRSQGTQFAQRAGEAFF.